This entry lists 21 T cell receptor beta chains sequenced from one sample in a study of radiotherapy plus CTLA-4 blockade in lung cancer. Some clones are missing from TCRdb's copy, which holds only in-frame ones; the method was immunoSEQ multiplex PCR. The sample yields about 110,000 clones, approximately 81% seen once. The sample was peripheral blood, taken from a patient treated with radiotherapy plus ipilimumab. These receptor sequences come from a human donor with non-small cell lung cancer that progressed on radiotherapy plus ipilimumab. Some clones in this sample may be carry-over from other donors' samples.

The chain uses TRBV5-6 and TRBJ1-1; no clear D. The germline V gene has CDR1 SGHDT and CDR2 YYEEEE. V was pared by 1 base and J by 1 base, with 5 bases between. CDR3 size: 13 residues. CDR3 nucleotides: TGTGCCAGCAGCTTGATAGGGAACACTGAAGCTTTCTTT. Translated, it gives CASSLIGNTEAFF.

The chain couples TRBV29-1 to TRBJ1-4; D is unclear. Germline V gene lookup returns CDR1 SQVTM and CDR2 ANQGSEA. Trimming cost V 4 bases and J 8 bases, with 8 bases left between them. The CDR3 length is 11 residues. The CDR3: CSVAGREKLFF. In nucleotides, the CDR3 is TGCAGCGTTGCCGGGAGAGAAAAACTGTTTTTT.

The chain links TRBV5-5 to TRBJ1-6, with D hard to call. Germline CDR1 SGHKS, CDR2 YYEKEE (reference sequence). V dropped 4 bases and J dropped 9 bases, with 20 bases sitting between them. The CDR3 consists of 16 residues. CDR3 bases: TGTGCCAGCAGCCCATACCCCGTCCGGGGAGGTTCACCCCTCCACTTT. This gives the protein CASSPYPVRGGSPLHF.

V usage is TRBV9 and J usage is TRBJ1-2; D gene ambiguous. V was pared by 0 bases and J by 3 bases, with 12 bases between. The germline V gene has CDR1 SGDLS and CDR2 YYNGEE. This CDR3 spans 15 amino acids. The CDR3 nucleotides read TGTGCCAGCAGCGTAGTTGGTCATGGGGACTATGGCTACACCTTC. It translates to CASSVVGHGDYGYTF.

The table lists this clone with a count of one. The CDR3 loop reads CASSVSPHLTETQYF. Here the CDR3 DNA reads TGTGCCAGCAGCGTAAGCCCACACCTCACAGAGACCCAGTACTTC. V is TRBV9 and J is TRBJ2-5; D unresolved. The CDR3 is made up of 15 amino acids. The V gene lost 1 base and the J gene lost 4 bases, with 14 bases spanning the gap. The V gene's germline CDR1 is SGDLS and CDR2 YYNGEE.

Ten or more counts support this clone. The same CDR3 arises from other DNA sequences in this sample as well. In nucleotides, the CDR3 is TGTGCCAGCAGTTACTCGTCAGGGGGCTCCTACGAGCAGTACTTC. It yields the protein CASSYSSGGSYEQYF. This chain joins TRBV6-5 and TRBJ2-7, with 7 bases matching TRBD1. Germline V CDR1 and CDR2: MNHEY, SVGAGI. This CDR3 has 15 residues. Trimming at V came to 0 bases and at J to 0 bases, leaving 2 bases not matched to a gene.

The chain links TRBV4-3 to TRBJ2-3; TRBD2 is a possible D gene (6 bases). This CDR3 contains 16 residues. Germline-derived CDR1 and CDR2 are LGHNA and YSLEER. Trimming removed 2 bases at V and 3 bases at J, with 15 bases between. This chain's CDR3 is CASSQRNRGWTDTQYF. DNA for the CDR3: TGCGCCAGCAGCCAACGAAACCGGGGGTGGACAGATACGCAGTATTTT.

There are a few counts of this clone. The chain has TRBV5-4 and TRBJ2-7; 13 bases line up with TRBD2. CDR3 size: 14 residues. After removal of 0 bases from V and 7 bases from J, the junction contained 1 base not matched to a gene. Germline assignment: CDR1 SGHNT and CDR2 YYREEE (reference sequence). CDR3 DNA: TGTGCCAGCAGCTTGGGACTAGCGGGGGGTGAGCAGTACTTC. As protein: CASSLGLAGGEQYF.

The chain recombines TRBV9 with TRBJ2-2; 7 bases agree with TRBD1. V lost 0 bases to trimming and J lost 8 bases; unmatched junction nucleotides: 10. Per germline, CDR1 SGDLS and CDR2 YYNGEE. The CDR3 loop spans 16 amino acids. CDR3 DNA: TGTGCCAGCAGCGTAGCGGAAAGACAGGGCCGGGGGGAGCTGTTTTTT. As protein: CASSVAERQGRGELFF.

V gene TRBV4-2 combines with J gene TRBJ1-1, with D possibly matching TRBD1 (6 bases). The V gene lost 4 bases and the J gene lost 7 bases, with 19 bases spanning the gap. This CDR3 contains 15 residues. The germline V gene encodes CDR1 LGHNA and CDR2 YNFKEQ. Here the CDR3 reads CASSPRTASSLEAFF. For the CDR3, the DNA is TGTGCCAGCAGCCCCCGGACAGCGAGCTCCCTTGAAGCTTTCTTT.

The chain links TRBV7-6 to TRBJ2-1; TRBD2 matches 8 bases. V gave up 0 bases and J gave up 2 bases; unmatched junction bases: 6. The V gene's germline CDR1 is SGHVS and CDR2 FNYEAQ. The CDR3 is made up of 17 amino acids. The CDR3 coding sequence is TGTGCCAGCAGCTTAGCGGGTGGTAGCGGGGCCTACAATGAGCAGTTCTTC. It yields the protein CASSLAGGSGAYNEQFF.

V gene TRBV6-5 combines with J gene TRBJ1-1, with D tentatively TRBD1 (5 bases). Trimming took off 6 bases at V and 0 bases at J, with 14 bases between the two ends. CDR3 size: 15 residues. From germline, CDR1 is MNHEY and CDR2 SVGAGI. The CDR3 bases are TGTGCCAGCAGCCCACGGCGACAGATGAACACTGAAGCTTTCTTT. Encoded protein: CASSPRRQMNTEAFF.

About this clone itself: A read error may produce the germline difference seen at one junction end. The gene calls are TRBV15 and TRBJ2-7; 7 nucleotides line up with TRBD1. This CDR3 has 13 amino acids. Germline lookup yields CDR1 LNHNV and CDR2 YYDKDF (reference sequence). This CDR3 reads CATSLGQAYERYF. In nucleotides, the CDR3 is TGTGCCACCAGCCTCGGACAGGCCTACGAGCGGTACTTC.

A note on this clone: This specimen includes other DNA sequences encoding the same CDR3. The gene calls are TRBV2 and TRBJ1-5; D is unresolved. There are 14 residues in the CDR3. Germline V gene data show CDR1 as SNHLY and CDR2 as FYNNEI. Trimming pared 6 bases from V and 2 bases from J, leaving 11 bases between. As DNA, the CDR3 is TGTGCCAGCAGCCGGTCCCGGGGCAATCAGCCCCAGCATTTT. Translated: CASSRSRGNQPQHF.

J is TRBJ1-2 and V is TRBV25-1; D might be TRBD1 (5 bases). Germline V gene data show CDR1 as MGHDK and CDR2 as SYGVNS. Trimming left V 3 bases short and J 6 bases short, with 20 bases between. The CDR3 runs 16 residues. CDR3 bases: TGTGCCAGCAGTGATACTGAGGGCAGGGCCCCCAATGGCTACACCTTC. It encodes CASSDTEGRAPNGYTF.

CDR3 nucleotide sequence: TGTGCCAGCAGGAGTTGGTCGACAGGGGATCAGCCCCAGCATTTT. This sequence encodes CASRSWSTGDQPQHF. The rearrangement links TRBV27 to TRBJ1-5, with 8 bases that match TRBD1. Germline trimming cut 6 bases from V and 5 bases from J; bases unmatched to any gene: 9. This CDR3 contains 15 residues. CDR1 is MNHEY and CDR2 is SMNVEV in the germline V gene (reference sequence).

The rearrangement uses TRBV5-4 and TRBJ2-3; D is possibly TRBD1 (5 bases). V shed 4 bases and J shed 2 bases, with 17 bases lying between them. Germline CDR1 is SGHNT and CDR2 is YYREEE (reference sequence). The CDR3 covers 16 residues. CDR3 sequence reads: CASSPSPRGATDTQYF. The CDR3 DNA is TGTGCCAGCAGCCCCAGTCCTCGTGGGGCCACAGATACGCAGTATTTT.

The CDR3 protein is CASSLGGRDYEQYF. DNA for the CDR3: TGTGCCAGCAGCTTAGGGGGACGGGACTACGAGCAGTACTTC. The V and J genes are TRBV11-1 and TRBJ2-7; the D gene could be TRBD1 or TRBD2 (5 bases each). Germline CDR1 SGHAT, CDR2 FQDESV (reference sequence). Trimming removed 1 base at V and 3 bases at J, with 10 bases between. The CDR3 runs 14 residues.

This clone was counted a single time. The rearrangement uses TRBV9 and TRBJ1-2, with D perhaps matching TRBD1 (5 bases). The V and J ends lost 0 bases and 4 bases respectively, with 10 bases between them. The CDR3 extends over 14 amino acids. Germline-derived CDR1 and CDR2 are SGDLS and YYNGEE. For the CDR3, the DNA is TGTGCCAGCAGCGTAGCCCCAGGGATCTATGGCTACACCTTC. This gives the protein CASSVAPGIYGYTF.

V and J are TRBV18 and TRBJ2-3; D is possibly TRBD1 (6 bases). This CDR3 contains 15 residues. CDR1 and CDR2 (germline): KGHSH, LQKENI. Trimming stripped 2 bases from V and 0 bases from J, with 9 bases between. The CDR3 bases are TGTGCCAGCTCACCAGGGACAACCAGCACAGATACGCAGTATTTT. This sequence encodes CASSPGTTSTDTQYF. The whole variable domain, remainder taken from reference TRBV18 and TRBJ2-3, is NAGVMQNPRHLVRRRGQEARLRCSPMKGHSHVYWYRQLPEEGLKFMVYLQKENIIDESGMPKERFSAEFPKEGPSILRIQQVVRGDSAAYFCASSPGTTSTDTQYFGPGTRLTVL.

This clone was observed a handful of times. The gene calls are TRBV14 and TRBJ1-6; weak D call: TRBD1 (5 bases). From germline, CDR1 is SGHDN and CDR2 FVKESK. V was cut by 0 bases and J by 9 bases, with 18 bases left in between. The CDR3 length is 17 residues. The DNA for the CDR3 is TGTGCCAGCAGCCAAGACGGGGGATCTAGCTCAGCTTCACCCCTCCACTTT. Residues: CASSQDGGSSSASPLHF.